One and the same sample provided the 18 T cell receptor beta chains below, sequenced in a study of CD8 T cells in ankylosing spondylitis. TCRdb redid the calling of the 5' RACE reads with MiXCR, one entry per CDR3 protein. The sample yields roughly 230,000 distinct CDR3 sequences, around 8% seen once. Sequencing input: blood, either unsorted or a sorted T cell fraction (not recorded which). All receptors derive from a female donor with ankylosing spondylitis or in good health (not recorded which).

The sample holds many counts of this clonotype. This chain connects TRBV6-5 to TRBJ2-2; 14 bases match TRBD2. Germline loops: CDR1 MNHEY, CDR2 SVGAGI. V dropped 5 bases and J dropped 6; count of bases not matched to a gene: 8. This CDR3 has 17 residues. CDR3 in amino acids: CASSGTSGSPGAGELFF. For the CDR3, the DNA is TGTGCCAGCAGTGGGACTAGCGGGAGTCCGGGGGCCGGGGAGCTGTTTTTT.

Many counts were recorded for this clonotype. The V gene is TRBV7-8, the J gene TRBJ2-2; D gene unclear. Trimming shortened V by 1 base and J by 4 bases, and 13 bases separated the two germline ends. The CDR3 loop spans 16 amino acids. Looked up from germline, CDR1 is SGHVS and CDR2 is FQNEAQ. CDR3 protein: CASSLVVPRVTGELFF. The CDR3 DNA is TGTGCCAGCAGCTTAGTGGTACCTCGAGTCACCGGGGAGCTGTTTTTT.

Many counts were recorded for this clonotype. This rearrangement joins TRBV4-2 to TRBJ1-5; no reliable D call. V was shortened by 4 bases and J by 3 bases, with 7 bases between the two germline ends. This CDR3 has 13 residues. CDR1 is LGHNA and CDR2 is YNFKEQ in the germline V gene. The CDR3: CASSLNLNQPQHF. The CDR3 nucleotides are TGTGCCAGCAGCCTCAATCTCAATCAGCCCCAGCATTTT.

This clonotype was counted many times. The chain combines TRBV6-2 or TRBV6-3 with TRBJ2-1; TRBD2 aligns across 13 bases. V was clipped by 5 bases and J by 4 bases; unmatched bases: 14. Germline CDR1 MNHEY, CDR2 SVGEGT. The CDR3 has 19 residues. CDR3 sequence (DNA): TGTGCCAGCAGTGACGGACCTCGGACTAGCGGGAGTCATTACAATGAGCAGTTCTTC. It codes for CASSDGPRTSGSHYNEQFF.

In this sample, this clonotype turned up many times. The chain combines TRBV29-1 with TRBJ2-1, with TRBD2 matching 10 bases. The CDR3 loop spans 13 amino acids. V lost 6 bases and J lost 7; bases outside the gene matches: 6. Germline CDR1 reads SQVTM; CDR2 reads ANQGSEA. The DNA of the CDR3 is TGCAGCGTAAAACTAGCGGGACCGAATGAGCAGTTCTTC. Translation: CSVKLAGPNEQFF.

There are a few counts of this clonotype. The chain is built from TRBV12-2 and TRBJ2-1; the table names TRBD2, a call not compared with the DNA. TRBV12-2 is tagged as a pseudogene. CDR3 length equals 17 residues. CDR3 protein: CASRPGLAFQLRFEQFF. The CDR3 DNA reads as TGTGCAAGTCGCCCCGGACTAGCTTTTCAGTTGAGGTTTGAGCAGTTCTTC.

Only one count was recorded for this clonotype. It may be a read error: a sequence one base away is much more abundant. CDR3 sequence: CASTGTVTEAFF. CDR3 coding DNA: TGTGCCAGCACCGGGACCGTCACTGAAGCTTTCTTT. The rearrangement links TRBV27 to TRBJ1-1; tentatively, D is TRBD1 (5 bases). Germline V gene sequence: CDR1 MNHEY, CDR2 SMNVEV (reference sequence). This CDR3 has 12 amino acids. The V end lost 7 bases, the J end lost 4 bases, and 10 bases lay between the germline ends.

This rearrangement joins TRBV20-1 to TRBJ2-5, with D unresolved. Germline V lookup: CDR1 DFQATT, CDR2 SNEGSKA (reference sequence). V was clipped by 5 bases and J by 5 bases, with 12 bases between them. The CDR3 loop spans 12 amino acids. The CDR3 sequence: CSALHVGETQYF. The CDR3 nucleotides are TGCAGTGCTCTACACGTCGGCGAGACCCAGTACTTC.

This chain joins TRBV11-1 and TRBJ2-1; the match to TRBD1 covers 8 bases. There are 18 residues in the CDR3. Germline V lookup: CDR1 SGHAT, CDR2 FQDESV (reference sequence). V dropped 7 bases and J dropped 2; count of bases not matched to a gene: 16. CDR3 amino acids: CASNLPRGTGGPYNEQFF. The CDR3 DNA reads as TGTGCCAGCAACCTTCCGAGAGGGACAGGAGGGCCCTACAATGAGCAGTTCTTC.

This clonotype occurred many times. CDR3 amino acids: CASSLSRNSYNEQFF. The CDR3, as DNA: TGTGCCAGCAGCTTGAGTCGGAACTCCTACAATGAGCAGTTCTTC. This chain uses TRBV11-2 with TRBJ2-1; D uncertain. Per germline, CDR1 SGHAT and CDR2 FQNNGV. CDR3 size: 15 residues. The V and J ends lost 3 bases and 0 bases respectively, with 9 bases between them. Looking up the rest from reference TRBV11-2 and TRBJ2-1 gives the full variable domain: EAGVAQSPRYKIIEKRQSVAFWCNPISGHATLYWYQQILGQGPKLLIQFQNNGVVDDSQLPKDRFSAERLKGVDSTLKIQPAKLEDSAVYLCASSLSRNSYNEQFFGPGTRLTVL.

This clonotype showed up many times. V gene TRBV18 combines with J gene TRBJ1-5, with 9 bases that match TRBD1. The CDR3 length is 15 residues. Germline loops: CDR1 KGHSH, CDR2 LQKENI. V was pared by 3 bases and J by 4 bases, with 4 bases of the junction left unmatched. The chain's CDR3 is CASSPTGGRNQPQHF. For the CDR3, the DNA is TGTGCCAGCTCACCGACAGGGGGTCGGAATCAGCCCCAGCATTTT. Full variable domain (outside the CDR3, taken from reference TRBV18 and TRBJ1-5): NAGVMQNPRHLVRRRGQEARLRCSPMKGHSHVYWYRQLPEEGLKFMVYLQKENIIDESGMPKERFSAEFPKEGPSILRIQQVVRGDSAAYFCASSPTGGRNQPQHFGDGTRLSIL.

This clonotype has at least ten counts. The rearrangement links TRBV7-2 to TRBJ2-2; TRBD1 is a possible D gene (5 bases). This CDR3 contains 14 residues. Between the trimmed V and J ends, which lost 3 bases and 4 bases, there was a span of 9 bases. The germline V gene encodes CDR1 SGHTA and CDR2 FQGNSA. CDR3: CASSFRTLTGELFF. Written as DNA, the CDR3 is TGTGCCAGCAGCTTTAGGACACTCACCGGGGAGCTGTTTTTT. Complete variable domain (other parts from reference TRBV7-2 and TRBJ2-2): GAGVSQSPSNKVTEKGKDVELRCDPISGHTALYWYRQSLGQGLEFLIYFQGNSAPDKSGLPSDRFSAERTGGSVSTLTIQRTQQEDSAVYLCASSFRTLTGELFFGEGSRLTVL.

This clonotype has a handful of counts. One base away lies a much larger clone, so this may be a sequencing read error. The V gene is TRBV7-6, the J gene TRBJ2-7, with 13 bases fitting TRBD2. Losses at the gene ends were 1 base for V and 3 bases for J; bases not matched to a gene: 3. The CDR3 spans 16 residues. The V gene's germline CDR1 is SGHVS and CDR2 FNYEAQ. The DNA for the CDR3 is TGTGCCAGCAGCTTAGGACTAGCGGGAGGCCTCTACGAGCAGTACTTC. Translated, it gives CASSLGLAGGLYEQYF.

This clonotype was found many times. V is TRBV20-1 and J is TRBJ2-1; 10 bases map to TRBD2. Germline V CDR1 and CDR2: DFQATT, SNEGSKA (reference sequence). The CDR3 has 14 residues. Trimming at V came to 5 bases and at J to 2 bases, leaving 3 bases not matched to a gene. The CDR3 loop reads CSAYSGRAYNEQFF. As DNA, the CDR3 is TGCAGTGCTTACAGCGGGAGGGCCTACAATGAGCAGTTCTTC.

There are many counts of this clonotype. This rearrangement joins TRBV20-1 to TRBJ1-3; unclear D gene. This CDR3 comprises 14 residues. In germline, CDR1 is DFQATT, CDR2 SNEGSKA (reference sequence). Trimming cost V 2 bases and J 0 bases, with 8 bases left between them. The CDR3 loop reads CSARLGNSGNTIYF. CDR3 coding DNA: TGCAGTGCTAGATTGGGCAACTCTGGAAACACCATATATTTT.

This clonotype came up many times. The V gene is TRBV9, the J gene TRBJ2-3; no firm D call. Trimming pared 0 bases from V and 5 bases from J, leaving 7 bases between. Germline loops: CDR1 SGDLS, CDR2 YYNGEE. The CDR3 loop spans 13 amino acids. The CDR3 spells CASSVDFGDTQYF. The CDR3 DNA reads TGTGCCAGCAGCGTAGATTTTGGAGATACGCAGTATTTT.

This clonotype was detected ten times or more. CDR3 protein: CSVGSVMNTEAFF. DNA of the CDR3: TGCAGCGTTGGGAGCGTGATGAACACTGAAGCTTTCTTT. The chain couples TRBV29-1 to TRBJ1-1; D is unclear. This CDR3 is built from 13 residues. CDR1 and CDR2 from the germline V gene are SQVTM and ANQGSEA. Between the trimmed V and J ends, which lost 4 bases and 0 bases, there was a span of 9 bases.

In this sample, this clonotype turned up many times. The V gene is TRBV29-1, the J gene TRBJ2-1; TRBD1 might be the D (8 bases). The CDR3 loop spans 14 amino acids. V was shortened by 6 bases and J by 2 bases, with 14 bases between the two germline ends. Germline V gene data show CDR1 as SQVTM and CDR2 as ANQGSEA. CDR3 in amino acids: CSVVTGGAYNEQFF. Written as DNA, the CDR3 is TGCAGCGTCGTTACAGGGGGGGCCTACAATGAGCAGTTCTTC.